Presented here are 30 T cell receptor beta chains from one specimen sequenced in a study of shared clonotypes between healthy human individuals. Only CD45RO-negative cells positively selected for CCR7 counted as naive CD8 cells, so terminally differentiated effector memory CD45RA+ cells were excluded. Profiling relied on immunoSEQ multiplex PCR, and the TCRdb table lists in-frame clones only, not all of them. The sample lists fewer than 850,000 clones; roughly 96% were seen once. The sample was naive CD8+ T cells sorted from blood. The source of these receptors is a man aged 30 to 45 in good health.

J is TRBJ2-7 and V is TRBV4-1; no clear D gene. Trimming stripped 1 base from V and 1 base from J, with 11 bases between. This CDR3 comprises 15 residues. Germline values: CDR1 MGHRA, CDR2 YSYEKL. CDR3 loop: CASSQVAQMSYEQYF. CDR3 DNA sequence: TGCGCCAGCAGCCAAGTTGCACAGATGTCCTACGAGCAGTACTTC.

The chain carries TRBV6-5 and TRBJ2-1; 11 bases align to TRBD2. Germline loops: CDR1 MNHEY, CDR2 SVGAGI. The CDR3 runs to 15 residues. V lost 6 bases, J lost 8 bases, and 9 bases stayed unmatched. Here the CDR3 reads CASSTTSGRGDEQFF. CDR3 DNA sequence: TGTGCCAGCAGCACTACTAGCGGGAGAGGGGATGAGCAGTTCTTC.

Here the CDR3 DNA reads TGCGCCAGCAGCTCCTTACCCGGGACAGGGGCGAACACCGGGGAGCTGTTTTTT. Its protein is CASSSLPGTGANTGELFF. J is TRBJ2-2 and V is TRBV5-1; 10 bases align to TRBD1. The V segment lost 3 bases and the J segment 0 bases; nucleotides outside the gene matches: 8. The germline CDR1 and CDR2 sequences are SGHRS and YFSETQ. This CDR3 is built from 18 residues.

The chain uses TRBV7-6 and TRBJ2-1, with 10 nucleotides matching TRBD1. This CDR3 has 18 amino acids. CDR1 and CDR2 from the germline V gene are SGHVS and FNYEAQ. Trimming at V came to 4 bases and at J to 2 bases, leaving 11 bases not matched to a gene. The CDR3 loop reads CASSSPLSGTGAYNEQFF. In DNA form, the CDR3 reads TGTGCCAGCAGCTCCCCTTTATCCGGGACAGGGGCCTACAATGAGCAGTTCTTC.

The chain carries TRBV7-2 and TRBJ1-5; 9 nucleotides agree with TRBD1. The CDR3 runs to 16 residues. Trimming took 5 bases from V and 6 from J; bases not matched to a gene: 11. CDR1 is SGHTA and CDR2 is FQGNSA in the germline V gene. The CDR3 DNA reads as TGTGCCAGCAGCCCGGGACAGGGATTGAAAGGTCAGCCCCAGCATTTT. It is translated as CASSPGQGLKGQPQHF.

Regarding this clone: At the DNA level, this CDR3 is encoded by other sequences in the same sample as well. The CDR3 sequence is CASSPRTGTNEKLFF. The DNA of the CDR3 is TGTGCCAGCAGCCCCCGGACAGGAACTAATGAAAAACTGTTTTTT. The chain couples TRBV9 to TRBJ1-4; TRBD1 matches 7 bases. Germline trimming cut 4 bases from V and 1 base from J; bases unmatched to any gene: 4. Germline V gene sequence: CDR1 SGDLS, CDR2 YYNGEE. The CDR3 extends over 15 amino acids.

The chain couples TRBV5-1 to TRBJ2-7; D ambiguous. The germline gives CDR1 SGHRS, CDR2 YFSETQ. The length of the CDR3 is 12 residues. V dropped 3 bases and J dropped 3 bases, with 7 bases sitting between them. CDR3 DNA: TGCGCCAGCAGCTCGGACGTCTACGAGCAGTACTTC. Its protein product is CASSSDVYEQYF.

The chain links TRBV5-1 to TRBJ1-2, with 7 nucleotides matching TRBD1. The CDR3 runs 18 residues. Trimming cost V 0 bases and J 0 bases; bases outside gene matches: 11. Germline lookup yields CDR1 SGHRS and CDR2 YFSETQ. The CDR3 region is CASSLDWTTGPANYGYTF. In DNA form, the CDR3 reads TGCGCCAGCAGCTTGGACTGGACGACAGGGCCAGCTAACTATGGCTACACCTTC.

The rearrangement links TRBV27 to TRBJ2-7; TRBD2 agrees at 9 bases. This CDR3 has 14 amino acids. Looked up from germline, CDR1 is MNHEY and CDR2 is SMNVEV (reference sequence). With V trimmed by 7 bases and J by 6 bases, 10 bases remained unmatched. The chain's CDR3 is CASNIAGDLREQYF. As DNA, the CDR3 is TGTGCCAGCAATATAGCGGGAGATCTACGCGAGCAGTACTTC.

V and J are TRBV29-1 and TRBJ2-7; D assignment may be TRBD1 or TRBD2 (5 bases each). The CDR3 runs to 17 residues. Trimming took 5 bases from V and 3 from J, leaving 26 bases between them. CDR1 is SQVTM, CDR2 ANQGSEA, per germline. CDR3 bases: TGCAGCGTTCTTACGCTCGGGACCGATGAAGGAGTCTACGAGCAGTACTTC. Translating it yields CSVLTLGTDEGVYEQYF.

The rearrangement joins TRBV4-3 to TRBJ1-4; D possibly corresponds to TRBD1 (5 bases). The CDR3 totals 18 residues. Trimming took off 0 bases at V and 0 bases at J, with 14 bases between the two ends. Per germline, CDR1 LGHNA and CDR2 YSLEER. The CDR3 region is CASSQELTGTATNEKLFF. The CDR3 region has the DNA TGCGCCAGCAGCCAAGAACTAACCGGGACCGCAACTAATGAAAAACTGTTTTTT.

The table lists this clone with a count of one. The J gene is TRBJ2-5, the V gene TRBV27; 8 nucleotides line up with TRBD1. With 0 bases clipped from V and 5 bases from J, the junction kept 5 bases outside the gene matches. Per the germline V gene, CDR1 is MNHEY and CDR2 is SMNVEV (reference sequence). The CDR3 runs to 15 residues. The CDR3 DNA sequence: TGTGCCAGCAGTTTATCGCAGGGGGCATGGGAGACCCAGTACTTC. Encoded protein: CASSLSQGAWETQYF.

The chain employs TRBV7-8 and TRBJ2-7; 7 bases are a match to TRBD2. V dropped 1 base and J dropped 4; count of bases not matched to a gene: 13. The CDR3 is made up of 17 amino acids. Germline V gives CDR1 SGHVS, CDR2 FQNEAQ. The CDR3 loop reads CASSLVGWGEGRYEQYF. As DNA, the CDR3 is TGTGCCAGCAGCTTAGTTGGATGGGGGGAGGGCCGATACGAGCAGTACTTC. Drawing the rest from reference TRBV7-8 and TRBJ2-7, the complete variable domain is GAGVSQSPRYKVAKRGQDVALRCDPISGHVSLFWYQQALGQGPEFLTYFQNEAQLDKSGLPSDRFFAERPEGSVSTLKIQRTQQEDSAVYLCASSLVGWGEGRYEQYFGPGTRLTVT.

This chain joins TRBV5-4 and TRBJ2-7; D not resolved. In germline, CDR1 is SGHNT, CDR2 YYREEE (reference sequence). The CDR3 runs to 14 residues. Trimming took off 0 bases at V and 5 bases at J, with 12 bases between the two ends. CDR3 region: CASSLEGRPHEQYF. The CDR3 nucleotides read TGTGCCAGCAGCTTGGAGGGCCGGCCCCACGAGCAGTACTTC. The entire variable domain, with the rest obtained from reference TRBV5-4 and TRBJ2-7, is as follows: ETGVTQSPTHLIKTRGQQVTLRCSSQSGHNTVSWYQQALGQGPQFIFQYYREEENGRGNFPPRFSGLQFPNYSSELNVNALELDDSALYLCASSLEGRPHEQYFGPGTRLTVT.

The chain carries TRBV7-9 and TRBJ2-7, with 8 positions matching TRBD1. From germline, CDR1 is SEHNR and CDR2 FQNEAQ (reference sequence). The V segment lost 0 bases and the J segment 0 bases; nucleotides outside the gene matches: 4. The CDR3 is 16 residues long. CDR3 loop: CASSLAGGQVSYEQYF. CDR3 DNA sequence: TGTGCCAGCAGCTTAGCTGGGGGACAGGTCTCCTACGAGCAGTACTTC.

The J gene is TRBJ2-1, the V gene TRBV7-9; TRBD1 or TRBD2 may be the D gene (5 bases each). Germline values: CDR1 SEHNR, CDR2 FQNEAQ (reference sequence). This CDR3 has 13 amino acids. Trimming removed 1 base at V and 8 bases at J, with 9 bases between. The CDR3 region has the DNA TGTGCCAGCAGCTTAGAGGGGACGGATGAGCAGTTCTTC. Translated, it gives CASSLEGTDEQFF.

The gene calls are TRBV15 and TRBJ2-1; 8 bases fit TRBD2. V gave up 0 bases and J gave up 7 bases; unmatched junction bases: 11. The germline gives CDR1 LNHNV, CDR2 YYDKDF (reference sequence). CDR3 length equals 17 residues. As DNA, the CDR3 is TGTGCCACCAGCAGAGAGCCCGGGGACGGGAGGGTGAATGAGCAGTTCTTC. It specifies CATSREPGDGRVNEQFF.

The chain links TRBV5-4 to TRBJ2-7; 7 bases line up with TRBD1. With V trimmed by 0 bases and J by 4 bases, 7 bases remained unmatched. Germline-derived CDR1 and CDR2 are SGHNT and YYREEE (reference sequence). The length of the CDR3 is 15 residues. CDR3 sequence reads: CASSLVVGGVYEQYF. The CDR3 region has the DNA TGTGCCAGCAGCTTGGTAGTAGGGGGCGTTTACGAGCAGTACTTC.

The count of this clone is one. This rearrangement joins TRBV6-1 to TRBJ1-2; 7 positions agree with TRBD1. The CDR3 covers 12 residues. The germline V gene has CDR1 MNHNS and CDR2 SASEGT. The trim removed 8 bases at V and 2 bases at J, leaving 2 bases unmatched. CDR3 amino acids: CASRTGNYGYTF. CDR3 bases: TGTGCCAGCCGGACAGGCAACTATGGCTACACCTTC.

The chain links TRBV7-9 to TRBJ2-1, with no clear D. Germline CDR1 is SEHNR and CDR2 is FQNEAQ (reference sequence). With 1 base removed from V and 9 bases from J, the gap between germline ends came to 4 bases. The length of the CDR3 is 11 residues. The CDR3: CASSLEGEQFF. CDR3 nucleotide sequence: TGTGCCAGCAGCTTAGAGGGTGAGCAGTTCTTC.

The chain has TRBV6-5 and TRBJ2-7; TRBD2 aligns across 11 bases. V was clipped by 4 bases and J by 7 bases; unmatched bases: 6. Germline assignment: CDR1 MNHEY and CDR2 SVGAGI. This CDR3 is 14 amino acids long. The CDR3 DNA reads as TGTGCCAGCAGTTTCGGACTAGCGGGTTCAGAGCAGTACTTC. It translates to CASSFGLAGSEQYF.

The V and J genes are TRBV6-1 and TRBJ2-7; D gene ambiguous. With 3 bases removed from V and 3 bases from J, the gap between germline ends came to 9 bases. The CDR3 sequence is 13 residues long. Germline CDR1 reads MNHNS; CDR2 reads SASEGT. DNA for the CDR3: TGTGCCAGCAGTGATAGTTTCAGCTACGAGCAGTACTTC. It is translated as CASSDSFSYEQYF.

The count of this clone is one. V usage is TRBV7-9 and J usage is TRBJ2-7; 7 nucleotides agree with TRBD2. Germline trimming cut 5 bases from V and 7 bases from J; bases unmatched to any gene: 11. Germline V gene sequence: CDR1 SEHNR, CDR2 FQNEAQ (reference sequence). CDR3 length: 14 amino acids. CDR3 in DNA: TGTGCCAGCAGCCGGGAGGACAAGGCGAGGGAGCAGTACTTC. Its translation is CASSREDKAREQYF. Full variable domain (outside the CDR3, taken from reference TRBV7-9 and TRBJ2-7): DTGVSQNPRHKITKRGQNVTFRCDPISEHNRLYWYRQTLGQGPEFLTYFQNEAQLEKSRLLSDRFSAERPKGSFSTLEIQRTEQGDSAMYLCASSREDKAREQYFGPGTRLTVT.

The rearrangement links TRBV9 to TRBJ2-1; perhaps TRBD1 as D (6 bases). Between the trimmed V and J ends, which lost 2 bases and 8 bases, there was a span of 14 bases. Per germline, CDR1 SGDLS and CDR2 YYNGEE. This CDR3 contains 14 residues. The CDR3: CASSVQGGIHEQFF. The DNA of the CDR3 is TGTGCCAGCAGCGTCCAAGGGGGAATCCATGAGCAGTTCTTC.

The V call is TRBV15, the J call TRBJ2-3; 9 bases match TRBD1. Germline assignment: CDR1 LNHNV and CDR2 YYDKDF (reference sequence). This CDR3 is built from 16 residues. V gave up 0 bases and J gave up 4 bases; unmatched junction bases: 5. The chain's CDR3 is CATSRERDRASDTQYF. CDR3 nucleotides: TGTGCCACCAGCAGAGAGAGGGACAGGGCATCAGATACGCAGTATTTT.

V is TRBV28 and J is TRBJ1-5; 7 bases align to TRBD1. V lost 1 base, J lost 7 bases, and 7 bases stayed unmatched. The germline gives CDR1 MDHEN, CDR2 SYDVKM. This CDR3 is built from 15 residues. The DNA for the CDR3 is TGTGCCAGCAGTTTATCACAGGGGAACTGGCAGCCCCAGCATTTT. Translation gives CASSLSQGNWQPQHF.

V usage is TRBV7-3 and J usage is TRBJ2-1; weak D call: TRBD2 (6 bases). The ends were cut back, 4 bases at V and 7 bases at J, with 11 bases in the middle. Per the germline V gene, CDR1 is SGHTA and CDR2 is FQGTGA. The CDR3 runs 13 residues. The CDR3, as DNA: TGTGCCAGCAGCTGGGACTCCTTTAATGAGCAGTTCTTC. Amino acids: CASSWDSFNEQFF.

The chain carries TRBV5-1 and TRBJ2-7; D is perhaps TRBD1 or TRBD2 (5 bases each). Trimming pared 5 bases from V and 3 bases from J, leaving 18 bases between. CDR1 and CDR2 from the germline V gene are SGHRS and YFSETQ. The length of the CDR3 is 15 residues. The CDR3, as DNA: TGCGCCAGCAGGTATTACGGGACGGACAACTACGAGCAGTACTTC. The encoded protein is CASRYYGTDNYEQYF.

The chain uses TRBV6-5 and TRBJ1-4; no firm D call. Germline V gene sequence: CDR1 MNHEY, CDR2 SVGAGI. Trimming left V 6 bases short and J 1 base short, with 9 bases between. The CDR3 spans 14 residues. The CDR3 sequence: CASRRQLTNEKLFF. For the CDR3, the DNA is TGTGCCAGCAGGAGGCAGTTAACTAATGAAAAACTGTTTTTT.

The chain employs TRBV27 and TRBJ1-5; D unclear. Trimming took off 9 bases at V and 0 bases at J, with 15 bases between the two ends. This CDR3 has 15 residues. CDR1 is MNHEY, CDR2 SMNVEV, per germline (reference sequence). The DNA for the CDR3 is TGTGCCAGTCGTGACTGGCAGGATAGCAATCAGCCCCAGCATTTT. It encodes CASRDWQDSNQPQHF.